This T cell receptor (beta chain) was profiled in a study of Graves' ophthalmopathy and Graves' hyperthyroidism. Study summary: Prior to any treatment, peripheral blood was collected at the time of initial diagnosis.

This clonotype was detected ten times or more. The antigen is unknown. Overall study findings and caveats: Researchers report that a 13-signature model separated ophthalmopathy from stable hyperthyroidism, posting around 86% sensitivity and 81.08% specificity.

CDR3 size: 15 residues. CDR1 SGHNT and CDR2 YENEEA come from the germline V gene. V was clipped by 5 bases and J by 4 bases; unmatched bases: 9. TCR beta CDR3 amplification used RNA transcripts. RT-PCR in the first round used HTBI primers; a second-round multiplex PCR followed. TCRdb passed the multiplex PCR reads through MiXCR, listing each CDR3 protein once. There are approximately 460,000 distinct CDR3 sequences in the sample; 13% to 15% occur only once, and 8% to 10% lies in the top ten. This sequence originates from a woman aged 25 to 39 with Graves' ophthalmopathy. This rearrangement joins TRBV11-3 to TRBJ1-1; 8 bases are a match to TRBD1. The specimen sequenced was blood. This CDR3 reads CASSTRQGLSTEAFF. In DNA form, the CDR3 reads TGTGCCAGCAGCACCCGACAGGGGTTGAGCACTGAAGCTTTCTTT.